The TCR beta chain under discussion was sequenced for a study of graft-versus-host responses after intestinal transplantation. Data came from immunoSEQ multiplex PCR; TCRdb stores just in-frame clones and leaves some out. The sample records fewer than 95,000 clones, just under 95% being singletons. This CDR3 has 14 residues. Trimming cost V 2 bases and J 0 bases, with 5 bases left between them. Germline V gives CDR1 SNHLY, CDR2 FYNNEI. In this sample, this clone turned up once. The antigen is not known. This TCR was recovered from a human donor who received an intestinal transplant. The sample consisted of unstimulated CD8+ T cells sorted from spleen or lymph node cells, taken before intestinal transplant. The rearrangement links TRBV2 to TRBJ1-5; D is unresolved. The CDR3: CASSESFSNQPQHF. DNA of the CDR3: TGTGCCAGCAGTGAATCTTTTAGCAATCAGCCCCAGCATTTT.